These T cell receptor beta chains were read from a single sample in a study of blood T cell repertoires in COVID-19. TCRdb's table, derived via immunoSEQ multiplex PCR, lists solely in-frame clones and lacks some. The table lists a few hundred thousand clones, roughly 88% of them singletons. Input material: peripheral blood. The receptor source for this set is a woman between 50 and 59 years old with active or convalescent COVID-19. The CDR3 runs from the conserved cysteine through the conserved F or W. D genes are given only for firm matches. Rows may omit the clone size; those that give it use once, few, many or a size class.

J,size,V,D,CDR3,DNA
TRBJ2-3,once,TRBV7-2,.,CASSTERDLTDSQYF,TGTGCCAGCAGCACCGAGAGAGACTTGACAGACTCGCAGTATTTT
TRBJ1-1,.,TRBV29-1,.,CSAYTGTYTEAFF,TGCAGCGCCTACACGGGGACTTACACTGAAGCTTTCTTT
TRBJ1-6,once,TRBV9,.,CASSVQGKDSPLHF,TGTGCCAGCAGCGTACAGGGGAAGGATTCACCCCTCCACTTT
TRBJ2-7,.,TRBV7-2,.,CASSLTESSYEQYF,TGTGCCAGCAGCTTGACGGAGAGCTCCTACGAGCAGTACTTC
TRBJ1-1,.,TRBV7-9,.,CASSLDGGKGGAFF,TGTGCCAGCAGCTTAGATGGGGGAAAAGGGGGAGCTTTCTTT
TRBJ1-3,.,TRBV9,.,CASSMGGSGNTIYF,TGTGCCAGCAGTATGGGGGGTTCTGGAAACACCATATATTTT
TRBJ2-3,once,TRBV19,.,CASSRTVSTDTQYF,TGTGCCAGTAGTCGGACAGTGAGCACAGATACGCAGTATTTT
TRBJ1-1,.,TRBV13,.,CASSLVKGKRYTEAFF,TGTGCCAGCAGCTTAGTCAAGGGGAAAAGGTACACTGAAGCTTTCTTT
TRBJ2-1,.,TRBV30,.,CAWSADAYNEQFF,TGTGCCTGGAGCGCGGATGCCTACAATGAGCAGTTCTTC
TRBJ2-5,.,TRBV4-1,TRBD1,CASSHPKTGSQETQYF,TGCGCCAGCAGCCATCCTAAGACAGGGTCCCAAGAGACCCAGTACTTC
TRBJ2-1,.,TRBV6-2/TRBV6-3,.,CASSYSGLHYNEQFF,TGTGCCAGCAGTTACTCTGGACTCCATTACAATGAGCAGTTCTTC
TRBJ2-1,.,TRBV6-5,.,CASWGGGYNEQFF,TGTGCCAGCTGGGGAGGCGGGTACAATGAGCAGTTCTTC
TRBJ2-4,.,TRBV14,TRBD2,CASSQARGGQQAKNIQYF,TGTGCCAGCAGCCAAGCCCGCGGGGGTCAACAAGCCAAAAACATTCAGTACTTC
TRBJ1-1,.,TRBV10-3,.,CAISVLGGGDTEAFF,TGTGCCATCAGTGTATTGGGGGGTGGGGACACTGAAGCTTTCTTT
TRBJ1-6,.,TRBV4-3,.,CASSQDPRGGHSPLHF,TGCGCCAGCAGCCAAGATCCCCGGGGGGGCCATTCACCCCTCCACTTT
TRBJ1-4,few,TRBV14,TRBD1,CASSQGGTGWEKLFF,TGTGCCAGCAGCCAAGGCGGGACAGGGTGGGAAAAACTGTTTTTT
TRBJ1-2,.,TRBV7-8,.,CASSSDDRNYGYTF,TGTGCCAGCAGCTCGGACGACAGGAACTATGGCTACACCTTC
TRBJ2-1,.,TRBV12-5,.,CASTETFPSSSYNEQFF,TGTGCTAGCACTGAAACCTTCCCGTCGAGCTCCTACAATGAGCAGTTCTTC
TRBJ2-1,.,TRBV7-9,TRBD2,CAGGREGYNEQFF,TGTGCCGGCGGGCGGGAGGGCTACAATGAGCAGTTCTTC
TRBJ1-6,.,TRBV28,TRBD1,CASSPWDSYNSPLHF,TGTGCCAGCAGTCCCTGGGACAGCTATAATTCACCCCTCCACTTT
TRBJ1-1,.,TRBV20-1,TRBD1,CSASRQGEATEAFF,TGCAGTGCTAGTCGCCAGGGGGAGGCCACTGAAGCTTTCTTT
TRBJ1-2,.,TRBV7-8,TRBD1,CASSQDRGANYGYTF,TGTGCCAGCAGCCAGGACAGGGGAGCTAACTATGGCTACACCTTC
TRBJ2-1,.,TRBV7-3,.,CASRLDNYNEQFF,TGTGCCAGCAGGTTGGACAACTACAATGAGCAGTTCTTC
TRBJ1-2,.,TRBV2,.,CASSVENYGYTF,TGTGCCAGCAGTGTAGAGAACTATGGCTACACCTTC
TRBJ2-2,.,TRBV5-1,TRBD2,CASSVIGSGRATGELFF,TGCGCCAGCAGTGTCATAGGGAGCGGGAGGGCCACCGGGGAGCTGTTTTTT
TRBJ2-7,.,TRBV6-6,TRBD2,CASSTSGNEQYF,TGTGCCAGCAGTACTAGCGGGAACGAGCAGTACTTC
TRBJ1-3,.,TRBV27,TRBD1,CASSRDRVGVGTIYF,TGTGCCAGCAGCCGGGACAGGGTCGGTGTGGGCACCATATATTTT
TRBJ1-6,.,TRBV7-8,TRBD1,CASSGRDRGNSPLHF,TGTGCCAGCAGCGGGAGGGACAGGGGAAATTCACCCCTCCACTTT
TRBJ1-2,.,TRBV4-1,TRBD1,CASSQDNTDRVTLYGYTF,TGCGCCAGCAGCCAAGATAATACGGACAGGGTGACTCTATATGGCTACACCTTC
TRBJ1-2,.,TRBV5-1,TRBD1,CASSPSGQGGGYGYTF,TGCGCCAGCAGCCCTTCAGGACAGGGTGGGGGGTATGGCTACACCTTC
TRBJ1-1,once,TRBV6-4,.,CASQRDVNTEAFF,TGTGCCAGCCAGAGGGATGTGAACACTGAAGCTTTCTTT
TRBJ1-1,.,TRBV7-9,TRBD1,CASSRTGLNTEAFF,TGTGCCAGCAGCCGGACAGGGCTAAACACTGAAGCTTTCTTT
TRBJ2-7,few,TRBV6-2/TRBV6-3,TRBD2,CASSSVSTSGNPHEQYF,TGTGCCAGCAGTTCCGTCTCGACTAGCGGGAACCCCCACGAGCAGTACTTC
TRBJ1-1,few,TRBV28,TRBD1,CASSGGQVTWGTEAFF,TGTGCCAGCAGTGGGGGACAGGTAACATGGGGCACTGAAGCTTTCTTT
TRBJ1-1,.,TRBV7-8,.,CASSLMRGRTEAFF,TGTGCCAGCAGCTTAATGCGGGGTCGCACTGAAGCTTTCTTT
TRBJ1-2,.,TRBV27,TRBD1,CASSLLAGTGPTGYTF,TGTGCCAGCAGTTTATTAGCGGGGACAGGGCCCACAGGCTACACCTTC
TRBJ2-1,.,TRBV27,TRBD2,CASSLSPTLAGGSYNEQFF,TGTGCCAGCAGTTTATCTCCTACCCTAGCGGGGGGTTCCTACAATGAGCAGTTCTTC
TRBJ1-6,.,TRBV4-1,TRBD1,CASSPGTGGNSPLHF,TGCGCCAGCAGCCCCGGGACAGGGGGTAATTCACCCCTCCACTTT
TRBJ2-7,.,TRBV19,.,CATAADGHEQYF,TGTGCCACAGCAGCGGACGGTCACGAGCAGTACTTC